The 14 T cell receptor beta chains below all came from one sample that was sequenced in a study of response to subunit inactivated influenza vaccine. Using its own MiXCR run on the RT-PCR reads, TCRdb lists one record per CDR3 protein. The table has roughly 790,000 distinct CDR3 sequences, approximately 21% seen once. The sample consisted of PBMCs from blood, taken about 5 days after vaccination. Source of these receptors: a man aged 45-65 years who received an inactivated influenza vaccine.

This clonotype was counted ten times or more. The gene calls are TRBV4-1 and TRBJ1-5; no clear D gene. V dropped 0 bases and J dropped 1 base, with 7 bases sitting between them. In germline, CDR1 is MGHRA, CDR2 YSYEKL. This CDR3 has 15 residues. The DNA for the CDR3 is TGCGCCAGCAGCCAAGAAGGGCAGAGCAATCAGCCCCAGCATTTT. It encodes CASSQEGQSNQPQHF.

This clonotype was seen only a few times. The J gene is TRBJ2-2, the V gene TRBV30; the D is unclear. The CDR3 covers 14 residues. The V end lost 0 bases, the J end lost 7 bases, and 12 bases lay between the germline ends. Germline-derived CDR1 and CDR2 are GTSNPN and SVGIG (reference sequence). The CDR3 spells CAWSVGLAGGELFF. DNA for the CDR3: TGTGCCTGGAGTGTAGGGCTGGCTGGCGGGGAGCTGTTTTTT. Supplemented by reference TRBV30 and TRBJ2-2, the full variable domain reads SQTIHQWPATLVQPVGSPLSLECTVEGTSNPNLYWYRQAAGRGLQLLFYSVGIGQISSEVPQNLSASRPQDRQFILSSKKLLLSDSGFYLCAWSVGLAGGELFFGEGSRLTVL.

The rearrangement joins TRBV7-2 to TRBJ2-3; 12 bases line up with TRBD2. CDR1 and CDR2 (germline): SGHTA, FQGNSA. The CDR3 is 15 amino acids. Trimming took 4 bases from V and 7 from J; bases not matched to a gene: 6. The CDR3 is CASSSRLAGVHTQYF. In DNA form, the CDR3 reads TGTGCCAGCAGCTCAAGACTAGCGGGAGTGCATACGCAGTATTTT.

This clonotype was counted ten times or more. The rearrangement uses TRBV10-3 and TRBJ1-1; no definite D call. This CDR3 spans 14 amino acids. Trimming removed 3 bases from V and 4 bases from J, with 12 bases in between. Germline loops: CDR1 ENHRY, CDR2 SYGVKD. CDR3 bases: TGTGCCATCAGTGAAAGGCAGGAACCCACTGAAGCTTTCTTT. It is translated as CAISERQEPTEAFF.

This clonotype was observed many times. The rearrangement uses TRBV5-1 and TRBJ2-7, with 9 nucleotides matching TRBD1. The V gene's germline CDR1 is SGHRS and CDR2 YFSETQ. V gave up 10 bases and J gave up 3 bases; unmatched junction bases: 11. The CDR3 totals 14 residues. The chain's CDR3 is CASSFGTGFYEQYF. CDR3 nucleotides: TGCGCCTCTTCTTTTGGGACAGGGTTCTACGAGCAGTACTTC. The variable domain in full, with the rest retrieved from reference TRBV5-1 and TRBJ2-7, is KAGVTQTPRYLIKTRGQQVTLSCSPISGHRSVSWYQQTPGQGLQFLFEYFSETQRNKGNFPGRFSGRQFSNSRSEMNVSTLELGDSALYLCASSFGTGFYEQYFGPGTRLTVT.

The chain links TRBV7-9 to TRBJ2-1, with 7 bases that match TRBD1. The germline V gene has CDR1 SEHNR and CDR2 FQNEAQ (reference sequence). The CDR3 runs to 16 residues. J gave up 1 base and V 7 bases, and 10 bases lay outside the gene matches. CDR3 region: CASTSFQGESYNEQFF. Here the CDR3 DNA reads TGTGCCAGCACCAGCTTCCAGGGGGAATCCTACAATGAGCAGTTCTTC.

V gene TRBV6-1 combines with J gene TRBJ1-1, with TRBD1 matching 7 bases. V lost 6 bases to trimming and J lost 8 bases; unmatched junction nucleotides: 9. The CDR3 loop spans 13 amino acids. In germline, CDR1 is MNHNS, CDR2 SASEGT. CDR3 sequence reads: CASSPPGQLEAFF. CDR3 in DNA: TGTGCCAGCAGCCCTCCGGGACAGCTAGAAGCTTTCTTT.

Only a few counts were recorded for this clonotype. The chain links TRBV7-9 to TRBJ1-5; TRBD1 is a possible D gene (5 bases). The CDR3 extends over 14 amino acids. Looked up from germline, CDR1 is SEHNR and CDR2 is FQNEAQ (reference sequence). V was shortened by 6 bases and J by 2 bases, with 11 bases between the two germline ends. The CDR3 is CASSLDTRNQPQHF. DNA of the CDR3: TGTGCCAGCAGTTTGGACACCCGCAATCAGCCCCAGCATTTT.

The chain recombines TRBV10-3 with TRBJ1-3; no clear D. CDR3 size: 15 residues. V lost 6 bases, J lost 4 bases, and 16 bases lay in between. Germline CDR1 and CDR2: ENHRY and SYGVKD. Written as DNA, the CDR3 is TGTGCCATCAGCCCGGGTCCGGCGGGGGGAAACACCATATATTTT. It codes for CAISPGPAGGNTIYF.

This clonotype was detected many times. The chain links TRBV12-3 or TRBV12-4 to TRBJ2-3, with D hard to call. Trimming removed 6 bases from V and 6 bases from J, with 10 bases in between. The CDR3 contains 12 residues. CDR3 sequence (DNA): TGTGCCAGCAGCCAAAAATCGGATACGCAGTATTTT. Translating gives CASSQKSDTQYF.

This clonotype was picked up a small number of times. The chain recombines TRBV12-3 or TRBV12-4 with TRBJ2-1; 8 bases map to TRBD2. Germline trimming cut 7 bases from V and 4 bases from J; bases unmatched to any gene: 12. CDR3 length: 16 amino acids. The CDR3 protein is CASTNWGGGSYNEQFF. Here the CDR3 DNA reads TGTGCCAGCACCAATTGGGGCGGGGGGTCTTACAATGAGCAGTTCTTC.

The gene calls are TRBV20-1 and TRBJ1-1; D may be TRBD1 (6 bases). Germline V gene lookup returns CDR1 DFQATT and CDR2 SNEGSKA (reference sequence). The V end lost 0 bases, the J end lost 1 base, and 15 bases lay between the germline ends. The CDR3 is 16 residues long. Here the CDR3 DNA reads TGCAGTGCTAGAGATCGTGAAACAGGGCCGAACACTGAAGCTTTCTTT. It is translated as CSARDRETGPNTEAFF.

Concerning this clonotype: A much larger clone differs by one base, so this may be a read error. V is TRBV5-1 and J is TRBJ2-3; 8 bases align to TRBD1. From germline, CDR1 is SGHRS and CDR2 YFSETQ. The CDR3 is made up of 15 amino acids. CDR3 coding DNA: TGCGCCAGCAGCTTGGCCAGGACAGGGAAAGATACGCTGTATTTT. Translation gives CASSLARTGKDTLYF.

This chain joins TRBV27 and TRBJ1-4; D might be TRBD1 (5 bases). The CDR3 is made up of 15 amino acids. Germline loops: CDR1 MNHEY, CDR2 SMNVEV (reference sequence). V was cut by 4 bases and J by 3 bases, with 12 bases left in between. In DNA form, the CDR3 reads TGTGCCAGCAGTTCAGCAGGGTGGGCTAATGAAAAACTGTTTTTT. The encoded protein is CASSSAGWANEKLFF.